This T cell receptor beta chain was recorded in a study of post-analysis software for immune sequencing data. Study-wide points: TRBV segments more frequent in patients than in controls numbered roughly 5 and included TRBV5-6, TRBV5-1 and TRBV20-1.

Prepared TCR beta cDNA libraries contained unique molecular identifiers. TCRdb fed the PCR reads into MiXCR, producing one record per CDR3 protein. The sample holds over 150,000 distinct CDR3 sequences; 30% are singletons and the top ten take around 1.5%. This clonotype was found many times. Its antigen is not identified. The CDR3 has 13 amino acids. Deletions cut 5 bases from V and 2 bases from J, with 9 bases between. The TCR comes from a girl aged 5 to 17 with multiple sclerosis. V is TRBV12-3 or TRBV12-4 and J is TRBJ2-5, with D hard to call. Sequenced input: blood. CDR3 sequence: CASSLSGQETQYF. The DNA for the CDR3 is TGTGCCAGCAGTCTCTCTGGGCAAGAGACCCAGTACTTC.